A selection of T cell receptor beta chains follows, all from one sample in a study of vaccination effects on CD4 cells after COVID-19. Repertoires were generated with immunoSEQ multiplex PCR, while TCRdb's copy carries only in-frame clones and drops some. The table lists some 21,000 clones, less than 85% of them singletons. Their recognized antigens are unknown. The sample here was CD4+ T cells from PBMCs cultured with HCoV-229E spike peptides, taken after COVID-19 vaccination. Every receptor here comes from a human donor who received a COVID-19 vaccine. CDR3s include the opening cysteine and the closing phenylalanine or tryptophan. D genes are given only for firm matches. Rows may omit the clone size; those that give it use once, few, many or a size class.

d_call | clone_size | cdr3_length | j_call | v_call | cdr3_nt | cdr3_aa
TRBD2 | once | 16 | TRBJ2-5 | TRBV3-1/TRBV3-2 | TGTGCCAGCAGCCCACGTCTAGCGGGCCCCCAAGAGACCCAGTACTTC | CASSPRLAGPQETQYF
TRBD1 | . | 15 | TRBJ1-1 | TRBV18 | TGTGCCAGCTCACCTCCCGGGACAGAGAACACTGAAGCTTTCTTT | CASSPPGTENTEAFF
TRBD1 | few | 15 | TRBJ2-2 | TRBV9 | TGTGCCAGCAGCATCGGGACAGTTGGTACCGGGGAGCTGTTTTTT | CASSIGTVGTGELFF
TRBD1 | . | 13 | TRBJ1-5 | TRBV11-2 | TGTGCCAGCAGCTTGGACAGGGGTCAGCCCCAGCATTTT | CASSLDRGQPQHF
. | . | 17 | TRBJ2-6 | TRBV4-2 | TGTGCCAGCAGCCAAGAGAAAGGGGCAGCGGGGGCCAACGTCCTGACTTTC | CASSQEKGAAGANVLTF
TRBD2 | few | 13 | TRBJ2-7 | TRBV6-6 | TGTGCCAGCAGAGACGGGGGGTCCAACGAGCAGTACTTC | CASRDGGSNEQYF
TRBD1 | few | 15 | TRBJ1-2 | TRBV11-2 | TGTGCCAGCAGCGGGACCAGGGGGCGCCTCTATGGCTACACCTTC | CASSGTRGRLYGYTF
. | . | 18 | TRBJ2-7 | TRBV7-2 | TGTGCCAGCAGCCCGAGAGGTGGCGCGGGATTAAGCTCCTACGAGCAGTACTTC | CASSPRGGAGLSSYEQYF
TRBD2 | . | 16 | TRBJ2-5 | TRBV7-7 | TGTGCCAGCAGCTTGAGTAGGATAGCGGGGGAAGAGACCCAGTACTTC | CASSLSRIAGEETQYF
TRBD2 | few | 15 | TRBJ2-1 | TRBV7-9 | TGTGCCAGCAGCGCGAATAGCGGGGGGTACAATGAGCAGTTCTTC | CASSANSGGYNEQFF
TRBD2 | . | 16 | TRBJ2-1 | TRBV10-3 | TGTGCCATCAGTACTCAAGCGGGAGCGGCTTCCAATGAGCAGTTCTTC | CAISTQAGAASNEQFF
. | . | 18 | TRBJ1-2 | TRBV5-4 | TGTGCCAGCAGCTTGTTAGTCCGTTTAAACACGCATCGCTATGGCTACACCTTC | CASSLLVRLNTHRYGYTF
TRBD2 | . | 16 | TRBJ2-5 | TRBV5-1 | TGCGCCAGCAGCTTTATTCCGACTAGCGGGAGAGAGACCCAGTACTTC | CASSFIPTSGRETQYF
. | . | 13 | TRBJ2-1 | TRBV27 | TGTGCCAGCAGTAAAAGACAGTTCAATGAGCAGTTCTTC | CASSKRQFNEQFF
. | . | 15 | TRBJ1-4 | TRBV24-1 | TGTGCCACCAGTGATTTCAGAATCGGTGGAGAAAAACTGTTTTTT | CATSDFRIGGEKLFF
. | . | 16 | TRBJ2-1 | TRBV5-4 | TGTGCCAGCAGCTTGGGTGAGGGAGGAAGGTTTAATGAGCAGTTCTTC | CASSLGEGGRFNEQFF
. | . | 13 | TRBJ2-5 | TRBV5-5 | TGTGCCAGCAGCTTGCACCCACAAGAGACCCAGTACTTC | CASSLHPQETQYF
TRBD1 | . | 13 | TRBJ1-5 | TRBV6-6 | TGTGCCAGCAGTTACACAGGGGATCAGCCCCAGCATTTT | CASSYTGDQPQHF
. | . | 14 | TRBJ2-7 | TRBV7-7 | TGTGCCAGCAGCTTAGGGGAGAAACACTACGAGCAGTACTTC | CASSLGEKHYEQYF
. | once | 16 | TRBJ2-5 | TRBV5-1 | TGCGCCAGCAGCTCTCAGACAGGTGTGACGGCAGAGACCCAGTACTTC | CASSSQTGVTAETQYF
TRBD1 | . | 14 | TRBJ2-7 | TRBV11-3 | TGTGCCAGCAGCTCCGGGACAGGGGTGCGCGAGCAGTACTTC | CASSSGTGVREQYF
. | . | 15 | TRBJ1-1 | TRBV6-2/TRBV6-3 | TGTGCCAGCAGTTACGGGGACCGCCCCCGGGCTGAAGCTTTCTTT | CASSYGDRPRAEAFF
TRBD2 | . | 18 | TRBJ2-2 | TRBV7-2 | TGTGCCAGCAGCAAAGTAGGACTAGCGGGAACAAGCTCCGGGGAGCTGTTTTTT | CASSKVGLAGTSSGELFF